Listed here are 10 T cell receptor beta chains from one sample, sequenced in a study of cytomegalovirus exposure and HLA in healthy donors. The method was immunoSEQ multiplex PCR; TCRdb's version includes in-frame clones alone and lacks a portion of them. Of tens of thousands of clones listed, around 97% are singletons. Sequenced material: PBMCs. The receptors come from a young man in good health and CMV-seronegative.

The chain employs TRBV9 and TRBJ2-1; 7 bases line up with TRBD2. Trimming took 0 bases from V and 9 from J; bases not matched to a gene: 3. Germline CDR1 is SGDLS and CDR2 is YYNGEE. The CDR3 is 13 residues long. CDR3 nucleotide sequence: TGTGCCAGCAGCGTAGCGGGGGGATCTGAGCAGTTCTTC. Its protein is CASSVAGGSEQFF.

This chain joins TRBV5-8 and TRBJ1-5; 7 positions match TRBD1. The trim removed 2 bases at V and 3 bases at J, leaving 5 bases unmatched. Germline V lookup: CDR1 SGHTS, CDR2 YDEGEE. The length of the CDR3 is 15 residues. The CDR3 sequence: CASSFGTENNQPQHF. The DNA of the CDR3 is TGTGCCAGCAGCTTTGGGACAGAGAACAATCAGCCCCAGCATTTT.

This clone was observed a single time. The CDR3 here is CASSDLGGRPYEQYF. The DNA for the CDR3 is TGTGCCAGCAGTGATTTGGGGGGGAGGCCCTACGAGCAGTACTTC. V is TRBV2 and J is TRBJ2-7; TRBD2 matches at 7 bases. Per the germline V gene, CDR1 is SNHLY and CDR2 is FYNNEI. The CDR3 is 15 amino acids. V lost 3 bases and J lost 2; bases outside the gene matches: 7.

This rearrangement joins TRBV5-1 to TRBJ1-2; D ambiguous. Germline lookup yields CDR1 SGHRS and CDR2 YFSETQ. The V gene lost 1 base and the J gene lost 0 bases, with 7 bases spanning the gap. There are 14 residues in the CDR3. CDR3 loop: CASSLSVANYGYTF. The CDR3 DNA follows: TGCGCCAGCAGCTTGTCCGTAGCTAACTATGGCTACACCTTC.

The chain carries TRBV19 and TRBJ1-4, with D hard to call. The germline V gene has CDR1 LNHDA and CDR2 SQIVND (reference sequence). The CDR3 has 15 residues. V lost 1 base and J 7 bases, leaving 13 bases between the germline ends. CDR3 residues: CASSIGGEVSEKLFF. Here the CDR3 DNA reads TGTGCCAGTAGTATAGGAGGAGAAGTTAGTGAAAAACTGTTTTTT.

The rearrangement joins TRBV6-5 to TRBJ2-3, with D hard to call. The V gene's germline CDR1 is MNHEY and CDR2 SVGAGI. The CDR3 has 14 residues. Trimming shortened V by 0 bases and J by 5 bases, and 9 bases separated the two germline ends. The CDR3 loop is CASSYSTNGDTQYF. CDR3 DNA: TGTGCCAGCAGTTACTCCACTAACGGAGATACGCAGTATTTT.

The V gene is TRBV2, the J gene TRBJ2-7; D is possibly TRBD1 (6 bases). The CDR3 is 13 residues long. V was shortened by 3 bases and J by 7 bases, with 13 bases between the two germline ends. Germline values: CDR1 SNHLY, CDR2 FYNNEI. CDR3 region: CASSDRRGWEQYF. The CDR3 coding sequence is TGTGCCAGCAGTGATAGAAGGGGGTGGGAGCAGTACTTC.

The V gene is TRBV30, the J gene TRBJ1-2, with 7 bases matching TRBD1. Germline V gene sequence: CDR1 GTSNPN, CDR2 SVGIG (reference sequence). The junction had 7 bases not matched to a gene; V was cut back by 7 bases and J by 5 bases. This CDR3 has 12 amino acids. CDR3 sequence: CALDRAPYGYTF. In nucleotides, the CDR3 is TGTGCCTTAGACAGGGCCCCGTATGGCTACACCTTC.

CDR3 bases: TGTGCCAGCAGCTTGTTTAGCTCCTACGAGCAGTACTTC. This translates into CASSLFSSYEQYF. The V gene is TRBV5-4, the J gene TRBJ2-7, with no clear D. The length of the CDR3 is 13 residues. CDR1 SGHNT and CDR2 YYREEE come from the germline V gene (reference sequence). Trimming took 1 base from V and 0 from J, leaving 5 bases between them.

The chain joins TRBV7-3 to TRBJ2-3, with D possibly being TRBD2 (5 bases). The V end lost 2 bases, the J end lost 3 bases, and 9 bases lay between the germline ends. Germline loops: CDR1 SGHTA, CDR2 FQGTGA. The CDR3 is 14 amino acids. The CDR3 reads CASSLGRETDTQYF. As DNA, the CDR3 is TGTGCCAGCAGCTTAGGACGGGAAACAGATACGCAGTATTTT.